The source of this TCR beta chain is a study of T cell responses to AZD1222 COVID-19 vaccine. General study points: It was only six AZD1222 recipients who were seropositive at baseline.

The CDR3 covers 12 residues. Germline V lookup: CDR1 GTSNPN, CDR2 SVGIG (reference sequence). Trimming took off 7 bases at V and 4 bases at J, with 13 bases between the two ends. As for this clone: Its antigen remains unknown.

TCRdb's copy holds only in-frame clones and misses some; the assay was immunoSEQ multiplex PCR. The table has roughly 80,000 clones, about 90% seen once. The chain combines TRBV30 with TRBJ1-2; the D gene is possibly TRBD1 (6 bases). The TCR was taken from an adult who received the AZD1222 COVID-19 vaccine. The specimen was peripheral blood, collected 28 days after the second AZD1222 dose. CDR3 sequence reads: CASLLGGYGYTF. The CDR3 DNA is TGTGCCTCTCTTCTAGGGGGCTATGGCTACACCTTC. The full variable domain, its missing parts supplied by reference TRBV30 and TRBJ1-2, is SQTIHQWPATLVQPVGSPLSLECTVEGTSNPNLYWYRQAAGRGLQLLFYSVGIGQISSEVPQNLSASRPQDRQFILSSKKLLLSDSGFYLCASLLGGYGYTFGSGTRLTVV.